The rows below give T cell receptor beta chains drawn from one sample of a study of T cell responses to AZD1222 COVID-19 vaccine. The assay was immunoSEQ multiplex PCR, and TCRdb's table has in-frame clones only and misses some. The repertoire has more than 85,000 clones, around 87% of them found once; the top ten carry 4.5% to 6%. The sample in question was peripheral blood, obtained on day 0 of AZD1222 vaccination. All receptors come from an adult in good health. The conserved cysteine and the conserved F or W are not part of the CDR3 here. Fields, in order: clone size, V gene, D gene, CDR3 length, CDR3 protein. D genes are given only for firm matches. Only some rows state a clone size, as once, few, many or a class for expanded clones.

abundance: NA
v_gene: TRBV4-3
d_gene: NA
len: 15
CDR3aa: ASSHYGHISGANVLT

abundance: once
v_gene: TRBV18
d_gene: NA
len: 13
CDR3aa: ASSQNLGELHGYT

abundance: NA
v_gene: TRBV7-9
d_gene: NA
len: 9
CDR3aa: ASSLGSEAF

abundance: NA
v_gene: TRBV25-1
d_gene: NA
len: 13
CDR3aa: ASSRSDSGANVLT

abundance: NA
v_gene: TRBV15
d_gene: NA
len: 12
CDR3aa: ATSREGWGVEQY

abundance: NA
v_gene: TRBV3-1/TRBV3-2
d_gene: TRBD2
len: 15
CDR3aa: ASSQDRSGGLPGELF

abundance: NA
v_gene: TRBV29-1
d_gene: NA
len: 14
CDR3aa: SGFLEGRDLPDTQY

abundance: NA
v_gene: TRBV7-8
d_gene: NA
len: 13
CDR3aa: ASSFTGTHAYEQY

abundance: NA
v_gene: TRBV6-5
d_gene: NA
len: 13
CDR3aa: ASRAPTLGNQPQH

abundance: NA
v_gene: TRBV28
d_gene: NA
len: 11
CDR3aa: ASRIAAGAEAF

abundance: NA
v_gene: TRBV4-3
d_gene: NA
len: 13
CDR3aa: ASSQEDRNNSPLH

abundance: NA
v_gene: TRBV7-2
d_gene: TRBD1
len: 15
CDR3aa: ASSLGMGQGVGSPLH

abundance: NA
v_gene: TRBV9
d_gene: TRBD2
len: 16
CDR3aa: ASSPRTSGMGAYNEQF

abundance: few
v_gene: TRBV19
d_gene: TRBD1
len: 14
CDR3aa: ASTPGQSSYNSPLH

abundance: once
v_gene: TRBV28
d_gene: NA
len: 12
CDR3aa: ASSYPGKAYEQY

abundance: NA
v_gene: TRBV18
d_gene: NA
len: 12
CDR3aa: ASSPLQDSYEQY

abundance: once
v_gene: TRBV27
d_gene: NA
len: 11
CDR3aa: ASSWAGQDTQY

abundance: NA
v_gene: TRBV3-1/TRBV3-2
d_gene: NA
len: 13
CDR3aa: ASSQDWASYNEQF

abundance: NA
v_gene: TRBV29-1
d_gene: NA
len: 11
CDR3aa: SVGHPVQETQY

abundance: NA
v_gene: TRBV27
d_gene: NA
len: 11
CDR3aa: ASSFLAGSEAF

abundance: NA
v_gene: TRBV6-5
d_gene: NA
len: 9
CDR3aa: ASTPDEKLF

abundance: NA
v_gene: TRBV6-2/TRBV6-3
d_gene: NA
len: 10
CDR3aa: ASSPTRSTQY

abundance: NA
v_gene: TRBV19
d_gene: NA
len: 10
CDR3aa: ASPGRDIEQY

abundance: few
v_gene: TRBV27
d_gene: TRBD1
len: 13
CDR3aa: ASSIRKGAVYGYT

abundance: few
v_gene: TRBV9
d_gene: TRBD1
len: 13
CDR3aa: ASSVWGDREQPQH

abundance: NA
v_gene: TRBV9
d_gene: TRBD1
len: 13
CDR3aa: ASSDRQGGNTEAF

abundance: NA
v_gene: TRBV5-1
d_gene: NA
len: 12
CDR3aa: ASSLAAGNEKLF

abundance: NA
v_gene: TRBV5-4
d_gene: NA
len: 13
CDR3aa: ASSLGWTGVYGYT

abundance: NA
v_gene: TRBV7-8
d_gene: NA
len: 12
CDR3aa: ASSWTDSNQPQH

abundance: NA
v_gene: TRBV3-1/TRBV3-2
d_gene: TRBD1
len: 13
CDR3aa: ASSQAGTGVETQY